These 29 T cell receptor beta chains were sequenced from one sample in a study of identical twins. TCRdb reprocessed the 5' RACE reads via MiXCR and lists one record per CDR3 protein. The data contain some 730,000 distinct CDR3 sequences, 18% of them singletons. These records were also assigned to another study, of T cells expressing NK-cell markers.

Input material: PBMCs. These receptor sequences come from a woman under 30 in good health.

The chain joins TRBV12-5 to TRBJ2-2; 10 bases align to TRBD2. Germline loops: CDR1 LGHNT, CDR2 FRNRAP. The trim removed 6 bases at V and 2 bases at J, leaving 9 bases unmatched. This CDR3 comprises 17 residues. CDR3 amino acids: CASGDAWTSGNTGELFF. Written as DNA, the CDR3 is TGTGCTAGTGGGGACGCCTGGACTAGCGGTAACACCGGGGAGCTGTTTTTT.

The chain carries TRBV5-1 and TRBJ2-7; perhaps TRBD1 as D (6 bases). This CDR3 region has 14 residues. Germline values: CDR1 SGHRS, CDR2 YFSETQ. Trimming removed 1 base at V and 6 bases at J, with 14 bases between. CDR3 nucleotide sequence: TGCGCCAGCAGCTTGTTGGGACAAGGATTCGAGCAGTACTTC. This encodes CASSLLGQGFEQYF.

In regard to this clonotype: As the CDR3 is not closed by the conserved phenylalanine or tryptophan, this likely results from a read error. The DNA is left out, because the CDR3 cannot be placed on it with certainty; the CDR3 is given as TCRdb lists it. The rearrangement uses TRBV12-3 or TRBV12-4 and TRBJ2-7; the D segment call TRBD2 is taken from the table without a DNA check. The CDR3 is 9 amino acids long, termini counted. The CDR3 sequence is CASRLVPLD.

The table lists this clonotype with many counts. The rearrangement links TRBV6-1 to TRBJ2-7; D gene uncertain. CDR3 size: 10 residues. Germline V gene data show CDR1 as MNHNS and CDR2 as SASEGT. Trimming removed 11 bases from V and 5 bases from J, with 10 bases in between. The CDR3 DNA reads as TGTGCCTCCAACACCAACGAGCAGTACTTC. Translating gives CASNTNEQYF.

The genes are TRBV7-9 and TRBJ1-1; D is unresolved. The ends were cut back, 6 bases at V and 3 bases at J, with 11 bases in the middle. Germline CDR1 and CDR2: SEHNR and FQNEAQ (reference sequence). The CDR3 has 13 residues. The CDR3 region has the DNA TGTGCCAGCAGAAACGACCCGGACACTGAAGCTTTCTTT. It translates to CASRNDPDTEAFF.

The V and J genes are TRBV12-3 or TRBV12-4 and TRBJ2-7; the match to TRBD2 covers 7 bases. V was pared by 3 bases and J by 3 bases, with 2 bases of the junction left unmatched. The CDR3 has 13 amino acids. As DNA, the CDR3 is TGTGCCAGCAGTTTGGGGACTATCTACGAGCAGTACTTC. This sequence encodes CASSLGTIYEQYF.

The V gene is TRBV5-4, the J gene TRBJ1-2, with D unclear. V was pared by 5 bases and J by 0 bases, with 11 bases between. Germline-derived CDR1 and CDR2 are SGHNT and YYREEE (reference sequence). The CDR3 sequence is 14 residues long. The CDR3 bases are TGTGCCAGCAGTTTACAAAGTACTAACTATGGCTACACCTTC. Translated, it gives CASSLQSTNYGYTF.

The V and J genes are TRBV6-2 or TRBV6-3 and TRBJ2-3, with D possibly TRBD2 on 5 matching bases. CDR1 MNHEY and CDR2 SVGEGT come from the germline V gene. The CDR3 has 14 residues. The germline V and J ends were trimmed by 5 bases and 3 bases, with 12 bases remaining between them. CDR3 loop: CASSNSVDTDTQYF. In DNA, the CDR3 is TGTGCCAGCAGTAATAGCGTCGATACAGATACGCAGTATTTT.

The V gene is TRBV20-1, the J gene TRBJ2-5; possibly TRBD1 for D (5 bases). Germline V gene data show CDR1 as DFQATT and CDR2 as SNEGSKA (reference sequence). The CDR3 totals 14 residues. The V gene lost 0 bases and the J gene lost 4 bases, with 12 bases spanning the gap. Written as DNA, the CDR3 is TGCAGTGCTAGAGATTTGCAGGGCGCAGAGACCCAGTACTTC. This encodes CSARDLQGAETQYF.

This clonotype occurred a few times. This rearrangement joins TRBV12-3 or TRBV12-4 to TRBJ1-3; D remains unclear. This CDR3 has 10 residues. V lost 5 bases, J lost 9 bases, and 5 bases lay in between. CDR3 sequence reads: CASSVGTIYF. The CDR3 DNA follows: TGTGCCAGCAGTGTCGGCACCATATATTTT.

The genes are TRBV7-8 and TRBJ1-2, with 8 bases identical to TRBD1. The V and J ends lost 5 bases and 0 bases, in that order; junction bases with no gene match: 8. Germline values: CDR1 SGHVS, CDR2 FQNEAQ. The CDR3 sequence is 16 residues long. CDR3 nucleotides: TGTGCCAGCAGCGCCGGGACAGGCTCATCTAACTATGGCTACACCTTC. Translated, it gives CASSAGTGSSNYGYTF.

This clonotype has at least ten counts. The gene calls are TRBV5-4 and TRBJ2-2, with D possibly being TRBD2 (5 bases). Trimming removed 5 bases at V and 7 bases at J, with 9 bases between. The CDR3 contains 12 residues. The V gene's germline CDR1 is SGHNT and CDR2 YYREEE (reference sequence). The CDR3 loop is CASSPEGGELFF. The CDR3 DNA reads TGTGCCAGCAGTCCTGAGGGCGGGGAGCTGTTTTTT.

This clonotype was counted between two and nine times. The genes are TRBV5-1 and TRBJ2-3; possibly TRBD2 for D (5 bases). Trimming removed 4 bases from V and 5 bases from J, with 17 bases in between. CDR1 is SGHRS and CDR2 is YFSETQ in the germline V gene. The CDR3 contains 15 residues. The CDR3 region has the DNA TGCGCCAGCAGCCCGCTCGCCGGACTGGAAGATACGCAGTATTTT. It translates to CASSPLAGLEDTQYF.

V gene TRBV7-9 combines with J gene TRBJ2-1; 7 bases are shared with TRBD2. V dropped 6 bases and J dropped 7; count of bases not matched to a gene: 9. The CDR3 is made up of 14 amino acids. Germline CDR1 and CDR2: SEHNR and FQNEAQ (reference sequence). The CDR3 sequence: CASSSRAGTNEQFF. The CDR3, as DNA: TGTGCCAGCAGTTCCAGAGCGGGGACGAATGAGCAGTTCTTC.

In this sample, this clonotype turned up a few times. The genes are TRBV5-5 and TRBJ1-1; 8 positions match TRBD1. CDR1 and CDR2 (germline): SGHKS, YYEKEE (reference sequence). There are 17 residues in the CDR3. The V segment lost 0 bases and the J segment 3 bases; nucleotides outside the gene matches: 10. Written as DNA, the CDR3 is TGTGCCAGCAGCTTGGAGGTGTGGACAGGGTACGACACTGAAGCTTTCTTT. This translates into CASSLEVWTGYDTEAFF. Based on the CDR3 plus reference TRBV5-5 and TRBJ1-1, the full variable domain is DAGVTQSPTHLIKTRGQQVTLRCSPISGHKSVSWYQQVLGQGPQFIFQYYEKEERGRGNFPDRFSARQFPNYSSELNVNALLLGDSALYLCASSLEVWTGYDTEAFFGQGTRLTVV.

This clonotype was detected a few times. V gene TRBV14 combines with J gene TRBJ2-7; D is perhaps TRBD2 (7 bases). Germline assignment: CDR1 SGHDN and CDR2 FVKESK. Deletions cut 6 bases from V and 0 bases from J, with 15 bases between. This CDR3 has 15 amino acids. CDR3 protein: CASSKRGGSSYEQYF. In nucleotides, the CDR3 is TGTGCCAGCAGTAAGAGGGGGGGATCCTCCTACGAGCAGTACTTC.

The chain combines TRBV20-1 with TRBJ2-5; TRBD1 agrees at 9 bases. CDR3 size: 13 residues. V shed 6 bases and J 5 bases; nucleotides not matched to a gene: 7. CDR1 is DFQATT, CDR2 SNEGSKA, per germline (reference sequence). DNA for the CDR3: TGCAGTGCCCTTGACAGGGGGAGTGAGACCCAGTACTTC. This sequence encodes CSALDRGSETQYF.

A few counts support this clonotype. The gene calls are TRBV12-3 or TRBV12-4 and TRBJ2-3; possible D gene TRBD1, 6 bases. With 1 base removed from V and 10 bases from J, the gap between germline ends came to 9 bases. The CDR3 is 12 amino acids. The CDR3 loop reads CASSLVGQSQYF. CDR3 bases: TGTGCCAGCAGTTTAGTGGGACAATCGCAGTATTTT.

This chain links TRBV5-1 with TRBJ2-7; 7 nucleotides agree with TRBD2. Per the germline V gene, CDR1 is SGHRS and CDR2 is YFSETQ. The J segment lost 5 bases and the V segment lost 4 bases, leaving 12 bases of the junction unmatched. The CDR3 totals 15 residues. The CDR3 loop reads CASSATGGGLNEQYF. CDR3 nucleotide sequence: TGCGCCAGCAGCGCGACCGGGGGAGGGCTGAACGAGCAGTACTTC.

This clonotype was seen more than once but under ten times. The chain uses TRBV20-1 and TRBJ2-2, with D perhaps TRBD2 (6 bases). The CDR3 runs 15 residues. V was cut by 3 bases and J by 0 bases, with 11 bases left in between. CDR1 and CDR2 (germline): DFQATT, SNEGSKA (reference sequence). The CDR3 DNA follows: TGCAGTGCTAGTGCAACTAGCCCGAACACCGGGGAGCTGTTTTTT. It specifies CSASATSPNTGELFF.

This clonotype was counted between two and nine times. The CDR3 here is CASSSREGGYEQYF. CDR3 nucleotides: TGTGCCAGCAGCTCCAGGGAAGGAGGCTACGAGCAGTACTTC. V is TRBV12-3 or TRBV12-4 and J is TRBJ2-7; D possibly matches TRBD1 or TRBD2 (5 bases each). The length of the CDR3 is 14 residues. The germline V and J ends were trimmed by 6 bases and 3 bases, with 15 bases remaining between them.

This clonotype appeared a few times. The chain employs TRBV20-1 and TRBJ2-7, with D possibly TRBD2 on 5 matching bases. Per germline, CDR1 DFQATT and CDR2 SNEGSKA (reference sequence). The CDR3 is 14 residues long. Trimming took off 3 bases at V and 1 base at J, with 13 bases between the two ends. The CDR3 DNA sequence: TGCAGTGCTAGTCGACGGGGAAGGTCCTACGAGCAGTACTTC. Translated, it gives CSASRRGRSYEQYF.

The V call is TRBV20-1, the J call TRBJ1-5, with D unclear. The germline V gene has CDR1 DFQATT and CDR2 SNEGSKA (reference sequence). V was pared by 3 bases and J by 4 bases, with 10 bases between. The length of the CDR3 is 13 residues. In DNA, the CDR3 is TGCAGTGCTAGGCCCCTGAATAATCAGCCCCAGCATTTT. This codes for CSARPLNNQPQHF.

This clonotype has only a few counts. V gene TRBV12-3 or TRBV12-4 combines with J gene TRBJ2-2; 7 bases map to TRBD2. The CDR3 sequence is 14 residues long. Trimming at V came to 10 bases and at J to 4 bases, leaving 9 bases not matched to a gene. The CDR3 region is CATRREFGTGELFF. In nucleotides, the CDR3 is TGTGCCACCCGGCGGGAGTTTGGCACCGGGGAGCTGTTTTTT.

In this sample, this clonotype turned up a few times. The chain employs TRBV29-1 and TRBJ1-1; weak D call: TRBD1 (6 bases). Germline V CDR1 and CDR2: SQVTM, ANQGSEA. Between the trimmed V and J ends, which lost 6 bases and 3 bases, there was a span of 14 bases. This CDR3 spans 13 amino acids. CDR3 DNA: TGCAGCGTCGGCGACGGGGGCGACACTGAAGCTTTCTTT. This sequence encodes CSVGDGGDTEAFF. The complete variable domain, with remaining parts taken from reference TRBV29-1 and TRBJ1-1, reads SAVISQKPSRDICQRGTSLTIQCQVDSQVTMMFWYRQQPGQSLTLIATANQGSEATYESGFVIDKFPISRPNLTFSTLTVSNMSPEDSSIYLCSVGDGGDTEAFFGQGTRLTVV.

This clonotype came up a few times. The rearrangement uses TRBV7-7 and TRBJ2-1; D may be TRBD2 (6 bases). The V end was cut by 4 bases, the J end by 0 bases, with 10 bases between. There are 15 residues in the CDR3. CDR1 and CDR2 (germline): SSHAT, FNYEAQ (reference sequence). CDR3 nucleotides: TGTGCCAGCAGCTCCGGGAGTTTCTCCTACAATGAGCAGTTCTTC. This translates into CASSSGSFSYNEQFF.

The rearrangement joins TRBV15 to TRBJ2-7; D may be TRBD1 (7 bases). Trimming shortened V by 1 base and J by 2 bases, and 12 bases separated the two germline ends. The V gene's germline CDR1 is LNHNV and CDR2 YYDKDF (reference sequence). The CDR3 runs to 15 residues. The CDR3 DNA follows: TGTGCCACCAGCAGAGGGAGGGACAGCGCCTACGAGCAGTACTTC. Its translation is CATSRGRDSAYEQYF.

The chain uses TRBV12-3 or TRBV12-4 and TRBJ2-7; tentative D call: TRBD2 (5 bases). The V end was cut by 6 bases, the J end by 6 bases, with 18 bases between. This CDR3 has 14 residues. CDR3: CASSQRELAPEQYF. The CDR3 DNA reads as TGTGCCAGCAGCCAACGAGAGCTAGCTCCCGAGCAGTACTTC.

In its sample, this clonotype was seen a few times. The chain joins TRBV11-2 to TRBJ2-3; D unresolved. CDR1 SGHAT and CDR2 FQNNGV come from the germline V gene. Between the trimmed V and J ends, which lost 4 bases and 7 bases, there was a span of 9 bases. This CDR3 contains 12 residues. The CDR3 region is CASSSHPNTQYF. The CDR3 nucleotides read TGTGCCAGCAGCTCCCACCCCAATACGCAGTATTTT.